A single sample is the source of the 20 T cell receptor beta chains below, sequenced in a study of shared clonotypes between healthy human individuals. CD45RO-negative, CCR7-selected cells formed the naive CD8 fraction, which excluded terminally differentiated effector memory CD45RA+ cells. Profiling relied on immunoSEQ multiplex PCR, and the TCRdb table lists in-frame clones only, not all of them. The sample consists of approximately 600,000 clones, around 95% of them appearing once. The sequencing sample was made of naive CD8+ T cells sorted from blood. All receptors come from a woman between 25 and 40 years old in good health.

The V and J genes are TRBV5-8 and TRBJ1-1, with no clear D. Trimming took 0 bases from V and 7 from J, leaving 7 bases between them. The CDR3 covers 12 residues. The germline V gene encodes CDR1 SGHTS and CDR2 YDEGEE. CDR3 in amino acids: CASSLGRIEAFF. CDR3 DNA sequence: TGTGCCAGCAGCTTGGGGCGGATTGAAGCTTTCTTT.

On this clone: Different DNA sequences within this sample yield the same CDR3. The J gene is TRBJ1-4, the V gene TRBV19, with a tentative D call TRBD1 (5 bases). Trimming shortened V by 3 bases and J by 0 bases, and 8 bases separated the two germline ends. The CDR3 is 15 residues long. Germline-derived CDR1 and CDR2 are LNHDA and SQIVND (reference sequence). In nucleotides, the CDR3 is TGTGCCAGTAGTATCAGGGATGCAACTAATGAAAAACTGTTTTTT. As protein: CASSIRDATNEKLFF.

The CDR3 bases are TGTGCCAGCAACGGGGCCCTCTACGAGCAGTACTTC. The encoded protein is CASNGALYEQYF. This rearrangement joins TRBV28 to TRBJ2-7; D might be TRBD1 or TRBD2, each matching 5 bases. The CDR3 has 12 residues. V was pared by 7 bases and J by 3 bases, with 10 bases between. Germline V gene lookup returns CDR1 MDHEN and CDR2 SYDVKM.

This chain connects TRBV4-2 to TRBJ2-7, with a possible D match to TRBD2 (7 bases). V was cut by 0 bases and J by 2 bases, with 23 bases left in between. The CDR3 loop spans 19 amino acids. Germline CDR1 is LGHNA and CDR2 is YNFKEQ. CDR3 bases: TGTGCCAGCAGCCAAGATTTGGGCCACGGGGGCGGGAGAACCTACGAGCAGTACTTC. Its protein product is CASSQDLGHGGGRTYEQYF.

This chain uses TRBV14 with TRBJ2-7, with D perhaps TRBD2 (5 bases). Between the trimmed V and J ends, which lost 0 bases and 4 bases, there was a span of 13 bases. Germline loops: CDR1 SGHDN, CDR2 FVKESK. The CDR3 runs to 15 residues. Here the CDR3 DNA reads TGTGCCAGCAGCCAAGACCGGGGTGGGCGTTACGAGCAGTACTTC. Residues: CASSQDRGGRYEQYF.

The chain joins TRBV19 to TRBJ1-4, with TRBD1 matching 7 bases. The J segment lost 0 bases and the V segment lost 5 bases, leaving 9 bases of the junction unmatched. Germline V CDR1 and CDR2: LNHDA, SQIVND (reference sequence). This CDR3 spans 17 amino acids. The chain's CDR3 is CASSFRQGGATNEKLFF. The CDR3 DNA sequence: TGTGCCAGTAGTTTCCGACAGGGAGGAGCAACTAATGAAAAACTGTTTTTT.

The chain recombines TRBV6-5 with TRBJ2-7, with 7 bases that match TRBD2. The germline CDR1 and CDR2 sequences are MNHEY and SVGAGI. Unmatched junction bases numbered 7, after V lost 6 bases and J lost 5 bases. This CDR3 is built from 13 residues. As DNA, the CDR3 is TGTGCCAGCAGCGGGGAGGGCTTTCACGAGCAGTACTTC. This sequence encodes CASSGEGFHEQYF.

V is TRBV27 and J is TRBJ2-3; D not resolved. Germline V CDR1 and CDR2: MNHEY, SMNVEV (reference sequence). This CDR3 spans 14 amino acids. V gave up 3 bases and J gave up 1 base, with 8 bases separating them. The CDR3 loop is CASSFSPRTDTQYF. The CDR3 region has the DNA TGTGCCAGCAGTTTTAGCCCCCGCACAGATACGCAGTATTTT.

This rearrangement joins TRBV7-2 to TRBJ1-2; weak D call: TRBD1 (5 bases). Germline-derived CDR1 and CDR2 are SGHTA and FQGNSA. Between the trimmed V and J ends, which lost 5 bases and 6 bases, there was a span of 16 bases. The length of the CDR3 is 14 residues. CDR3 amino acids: CASSRWGTGNGYTF. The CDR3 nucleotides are TGTGCCAGCAGCCGGTGGGGGACCGGGAATGGCTACACCTTC.

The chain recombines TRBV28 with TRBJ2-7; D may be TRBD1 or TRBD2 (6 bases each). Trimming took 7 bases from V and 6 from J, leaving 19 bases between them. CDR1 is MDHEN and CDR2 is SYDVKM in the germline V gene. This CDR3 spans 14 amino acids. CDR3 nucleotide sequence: TGTGCCAGCACCACGGTGGGGGGCGGGCTCGAGCAGTACTTC. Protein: CASTTVGGGLEQYF.

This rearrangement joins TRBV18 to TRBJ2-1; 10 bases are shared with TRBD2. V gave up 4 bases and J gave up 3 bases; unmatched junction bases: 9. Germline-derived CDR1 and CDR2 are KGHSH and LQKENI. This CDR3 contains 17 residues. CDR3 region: CASSLGIAGGYYNEQFF. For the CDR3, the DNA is TGTGCCAGCTCACTTGGGATAGCGGGAGGCTACTACAATGAGCAGTTCTTC.

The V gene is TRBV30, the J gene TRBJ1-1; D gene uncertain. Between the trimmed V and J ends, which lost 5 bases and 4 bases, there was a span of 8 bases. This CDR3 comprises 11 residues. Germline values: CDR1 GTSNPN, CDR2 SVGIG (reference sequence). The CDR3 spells CAWGRITEAFF. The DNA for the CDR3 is TGTGCCTGGGGGAGGATCACTGAAGCTTTCTTT.

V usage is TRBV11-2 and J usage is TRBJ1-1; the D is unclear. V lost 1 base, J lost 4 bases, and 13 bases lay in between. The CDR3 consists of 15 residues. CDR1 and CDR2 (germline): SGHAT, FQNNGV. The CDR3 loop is CASSLVNGSATEAFF. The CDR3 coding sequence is TGTGCCAGCAGCTTAGTTAATGGATCGGCCACTGAAGCTTTCTTT.

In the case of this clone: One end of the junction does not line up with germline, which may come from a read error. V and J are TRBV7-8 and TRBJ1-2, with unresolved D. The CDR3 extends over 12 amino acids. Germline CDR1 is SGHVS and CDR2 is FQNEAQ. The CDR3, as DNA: TGTGCCAGCAGCTTAGCATCCGAATTCCACTCCTTC. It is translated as CASSLASEFHSF.

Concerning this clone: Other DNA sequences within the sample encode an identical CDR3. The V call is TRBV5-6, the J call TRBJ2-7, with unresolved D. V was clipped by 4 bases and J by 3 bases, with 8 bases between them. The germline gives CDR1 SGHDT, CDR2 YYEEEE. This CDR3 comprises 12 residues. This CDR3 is CASSLWDYEQYF. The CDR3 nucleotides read TGTGCCAGCAGCCTATGGGACTACGAGCAGTACTTC.

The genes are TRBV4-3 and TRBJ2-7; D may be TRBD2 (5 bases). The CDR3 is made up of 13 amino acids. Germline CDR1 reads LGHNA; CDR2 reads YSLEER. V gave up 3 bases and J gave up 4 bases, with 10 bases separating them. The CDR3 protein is CASSQRAGYEQYF. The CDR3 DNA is TGCGCCAGCAGCCAGCGGGCAGGTTACGAGCAGTACTTC.

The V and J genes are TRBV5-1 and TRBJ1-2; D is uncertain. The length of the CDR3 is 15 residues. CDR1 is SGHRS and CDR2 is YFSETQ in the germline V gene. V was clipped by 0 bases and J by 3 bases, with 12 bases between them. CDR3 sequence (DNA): TGCGCCAGCAGCTTGGAAGGGAGACGGGACTATGGCTACACCTTC. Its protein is CASSLEGRRDYGYTF.

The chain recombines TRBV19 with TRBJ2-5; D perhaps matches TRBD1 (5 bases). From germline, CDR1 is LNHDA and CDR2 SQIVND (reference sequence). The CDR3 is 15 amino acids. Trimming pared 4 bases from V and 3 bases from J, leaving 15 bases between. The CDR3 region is CASSTLGHFEETQYF. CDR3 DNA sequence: TGTGCCAGTAGTACCCTCGGACACTTCGAAGAGACCCAGTACTTC. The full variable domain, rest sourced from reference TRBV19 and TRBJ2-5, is DGGITQSPKYLFRKEGQNVTLSCEQNLNHDAMYWYRQDPGQGLRLIYYSQIVNDFQKGDIAEGYSVSREKKESFPLTVTSAQKNPTAFYLCASSTLGHFEETQYFGPGTRLLVL.

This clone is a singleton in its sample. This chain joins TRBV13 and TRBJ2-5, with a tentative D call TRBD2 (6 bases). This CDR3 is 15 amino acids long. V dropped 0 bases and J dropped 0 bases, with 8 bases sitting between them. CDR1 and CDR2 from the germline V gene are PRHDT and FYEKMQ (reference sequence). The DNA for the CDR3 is TGTGCCAGCAGCTTAGGGTGGGAGGACCAAGAGACCCAGTACTTC. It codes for CASSLGWEDQETQYF.

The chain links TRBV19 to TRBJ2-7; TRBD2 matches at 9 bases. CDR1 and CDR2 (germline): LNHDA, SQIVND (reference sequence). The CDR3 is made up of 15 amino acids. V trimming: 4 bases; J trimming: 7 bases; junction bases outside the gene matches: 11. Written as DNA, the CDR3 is TGTGCCAGTAGTACCTGGTTAGCGGGAGACCGAGAGCAGTACTTC. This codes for CASSTWLAGDREQYF.